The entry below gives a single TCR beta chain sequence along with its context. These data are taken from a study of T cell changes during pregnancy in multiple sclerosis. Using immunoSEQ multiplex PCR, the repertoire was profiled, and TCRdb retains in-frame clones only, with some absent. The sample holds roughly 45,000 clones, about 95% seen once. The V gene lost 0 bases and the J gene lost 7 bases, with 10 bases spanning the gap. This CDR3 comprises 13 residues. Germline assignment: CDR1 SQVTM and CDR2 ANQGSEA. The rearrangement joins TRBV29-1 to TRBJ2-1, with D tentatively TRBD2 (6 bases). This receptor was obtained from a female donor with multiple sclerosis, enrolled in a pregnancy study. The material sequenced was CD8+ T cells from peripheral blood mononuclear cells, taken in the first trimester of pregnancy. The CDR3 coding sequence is TGCAGCGTTGAAGATGGAGGGCGGAATGAGCAGTTCTTC. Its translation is CSVEDGGRNEQFF.